The clone carrying this TCR beta chain was counted between two and nine times. The antigen is not known. This specimen belongs to a study of cytomegalovirus exposure and HLA in healthy donors. Findings and limits, study-wide: Sequencing likely produced, as an artifact, a cluster of highly shared sequence variants. Later, an analysis showed that TCR beta chains associated with HLA were more clonally expanded than others that were equally common. According to an earlier analysis, most TCR beta V segments yielded productive rearrangements about 90% or about 30% of the time.

Vbeta (60) and Jbeta (13) primers were used in the PCR. The method was immunoSEQ multiplex PCR; TCRdb's version includes in-frame clones alone and lacks a portion of them. The sample has fewer than 150,000 clones; 77% are singletons. Per the germline V gene, CDR1 is SEHNR and CDR2 is FQNEAQ (reference sequence). With 2 bases clipped from V and 4 bases from J, the junction kept 11 bases outside the gene matches. The CDR3 spans 17 residues. The rearrangement links TRBV7-9 to TRBJ2-1; 7 nucleotides agree with TRBD2. The source of this sequence is a woman between 45 and 65 years old in good health and CMV-seronegative. Specimen: PBMCs. The CDR3 DNA follows: TGTGCCAGCAGCTTAACGGCAGGCGGGGGTAGTTACAATGAGCAGTTCTTC. Its translation: CASSLTAGGGSYNEQFF.